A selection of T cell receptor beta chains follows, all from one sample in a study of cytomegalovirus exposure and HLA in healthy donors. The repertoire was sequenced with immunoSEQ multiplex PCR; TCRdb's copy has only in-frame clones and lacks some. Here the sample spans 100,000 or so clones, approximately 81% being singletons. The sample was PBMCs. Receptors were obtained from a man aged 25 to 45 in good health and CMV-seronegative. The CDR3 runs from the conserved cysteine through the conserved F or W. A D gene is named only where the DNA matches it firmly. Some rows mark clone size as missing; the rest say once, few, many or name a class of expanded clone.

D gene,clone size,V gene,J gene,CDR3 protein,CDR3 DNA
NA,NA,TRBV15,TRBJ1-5,CATSRIPAQVDRRNQPQHF,TGTGCCACCAGCAGAATCCCGGCCCAAGTAGACAGGAGGAATCAGCCCCAGCATTTT
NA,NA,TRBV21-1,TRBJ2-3,CASSHPRGPGTGRSSTDTQYF,TGTGCCAGCAGTCACCCCAGGGGACCCGGGACAGGACGCTCTAGCACAGATACGCAGTATTTT
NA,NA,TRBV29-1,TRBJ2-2,CSVRFLGRTGELFF,TGCAGCGTTCGTTTTCTGGGCAGGACCGGGGAGCTGTTTTTT
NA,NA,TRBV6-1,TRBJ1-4,CASSEASVRLTNEKLFF,TGTGCCAGCAGTGAAGCCAGTGTTCGTCTCACTAATGAAAAACTGTTTTTT
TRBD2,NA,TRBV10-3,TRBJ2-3,CAAQGLAGSDTQYF,TGTGCCGCCCAGGGACTAGCGGGCTCAGATACGCAGTATTTT
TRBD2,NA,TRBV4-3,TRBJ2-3,CASSHLAGGSTDTQYF,TGCGCCAGCAGCCATCTAGCGGGAGGCAGCACAGATACGCAGTATTTT
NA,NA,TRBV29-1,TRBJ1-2,CSVAGYGYTF,TGCAGCGTTGCAGGCTATGGCTACACCTTC
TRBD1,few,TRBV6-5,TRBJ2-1,CASSWVTGSNEQFF,TGTGCCAGCAGTTGGGTGACAGGGAGCAATGAGCAGTTCTTC
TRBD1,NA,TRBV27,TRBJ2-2,CASSTTGGSDTGELFF,TGTGCCAGCAGTACGACAGGGGGCAGTGACACCGGGGAGCTGTTTTTT
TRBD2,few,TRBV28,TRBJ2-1,CASSLGLAGASEQFF,TGTGCCAGCAGTTTAGGACTAGCGGGAGCGAGTGAGCAGTTCTTC
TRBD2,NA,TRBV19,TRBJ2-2,CASRSTSGVGELFF,TGTGCCAGTAGGTCGACTAGCGGGGTCGGGGAGCTGTTTTTT
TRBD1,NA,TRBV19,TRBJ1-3,CASSPALGQGSGNTIYF,TGTGCCAGTAGTCCAGCCCTAGGACAGGGGTCTGGAAACACCATATATTTT
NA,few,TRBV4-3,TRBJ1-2,CASSQEWGAFYGYTF,TGCGCCAGCAGCCAAGAATGGGGAGCCTTCTATGGCTACACCTTC
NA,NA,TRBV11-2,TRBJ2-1,CASSLVTGHVEQFF,TGTGCCAGCAGCTTAGTAACGGGACATGTTGAGCAGTTCTTC
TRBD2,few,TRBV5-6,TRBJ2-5,CASSLAGGRAQETQYF,TGTGCCAGCAGCTTGGCCGGAGGGAGGGCCCAAGAGACCCAGTACTTC
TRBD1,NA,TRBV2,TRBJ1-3,CASSALPDRGPGNTIYF,TGTGCCAGCAGTGCCCTACCAGACAGGGGGCCTGGAAACACCATATATTTT
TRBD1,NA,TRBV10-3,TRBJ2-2,CAITQQGPLRGELFF,TGTGCCATCACCCAACAGGGGCCCCTTCGCGGGGAGCTGTTTTTT
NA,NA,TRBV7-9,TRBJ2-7,CASSPTDRNSYEQYF,TGTGCCAGCAGCCCTACAGACCGGAACTCCTACGAGCAGTACTTC
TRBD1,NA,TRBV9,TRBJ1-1,CASSVEDRGPEAFF,TGTGCCAGCAGCGTAGAGGACAGGGGACCTGAAGCTTTCTTT
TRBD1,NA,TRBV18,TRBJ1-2,CASSPGTGLNYGYTF,TGTGCCAGCTCACCCGGGACAGGGCTCAACTATGGCTACACCTTC
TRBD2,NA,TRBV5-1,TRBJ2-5,CASSAGTRRQETQYF,TGCGCCAGCAGCGCTGGGACTAGGCGTCAAGAGACCCAGTACTTC
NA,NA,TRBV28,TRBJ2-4,CASSLVQFTGRTKNIQYF,TGTGCCAGCAGTTTAGTTCAATTTACAGGGCGGACCAAAAACATTCAGTACTTC
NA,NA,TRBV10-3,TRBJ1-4,CAISESKEKTREKLFF,TGTGCCATCAGTGAGAGTAAAGAGAAGACGAGGGAAAAACTGTTTTTT
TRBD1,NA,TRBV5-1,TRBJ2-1,CASSLVDRGLNEQFF,TGCGCCAGCAGCTTGGTAGACAGGGGGCTTAATGAGCAGTTCTTC
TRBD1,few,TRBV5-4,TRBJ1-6,CASSLDGQGARNSPLHF,TGTGCCAGCAGCTTGGACGGACAGGGGGCCCGAAATTCACCCCTCCACTTT
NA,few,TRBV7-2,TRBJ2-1,CASSPPGTPGARVQFF,TGTGCCAGCAGCCCCCCCGGGACACCCGGGGCTAGGGTGCAGTTCTTC
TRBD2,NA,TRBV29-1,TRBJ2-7,CSVWTSGSFDEQYF,TGCAGCGTTTGGACTAGCGGGAGTTTCGACGAGCAGTACTTC
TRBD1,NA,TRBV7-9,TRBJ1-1,CASSLGTGNTEAFF,TGTGCCAGCAGCTTAGGGACAGGCAACACTGAAGCTTTCTTT
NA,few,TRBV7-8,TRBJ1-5,CASSLARFAGNQPQHF,TGTGCCAGCAGCTTAGCGAGGTTTGCAGGCAATCAGCCCCAGCATTTT
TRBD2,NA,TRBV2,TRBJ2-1,CASRGRTSGGKQFF,TGTGCCAGCAGAGGTAGGACTAGCGGGGGGAAGCAGTTCTTC
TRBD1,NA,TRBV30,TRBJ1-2,CAWRLTGGGNYGYTF,TGTGCCTGGAGGCTCACAGGGGGTGGTAACTATGGCTACACCTTC
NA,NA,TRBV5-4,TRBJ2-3,CASSLTSLDTQYF,TGTGCCAGCAGCCTGACAAGTCTAGATACGCAGTATTTT
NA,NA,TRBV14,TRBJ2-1,CASSPPDEQFF,TGTGCCAGCAGCCCCCCAGATGAGCAGTTCTTC
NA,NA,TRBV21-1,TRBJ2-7,CASSWDRAPYEQYF,TGTGCCAGCAGCTGGGACAGGGCTCCCTACGAGCAGTACTTC
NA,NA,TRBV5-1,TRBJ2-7,CASSPGRALNEQYF,TGCGCCAGCAGCCCTGGGCGCGCATTAAACGAGCAGTACTTC
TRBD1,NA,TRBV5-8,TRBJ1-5,CASTSLQGAGQPQHF,TGTGCCTCCACATCACTCCAGGGGGCAGGACAGCCCCAGCATTTT
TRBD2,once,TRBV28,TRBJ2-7,CAIRRGSYEQYF,TGTGCCATCCGGCGGGGGTCCTACGAGCAGTACTTC
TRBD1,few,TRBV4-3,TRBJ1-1,CASSQARDRGTEAFF,TGCGCCAGCAGCCAAGCCCGGGACAGGGGAACTGAAGCTTTCTTT
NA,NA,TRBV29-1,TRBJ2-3,CSSKHRQYADTQYF,TGCAGCTCAAAACACCGACAGTACGCAGATACGCAGTATTTT
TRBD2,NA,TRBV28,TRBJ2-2,CASSFQGGRAPISTGELFF,TGTGCCAGCAGTTTTCAGGGCGGGAGGGCCCCAATTAGCACCGGGGAGCTGTTTTTT